This T cell receptor delta chain was captured by sequencing in a study of γδ T cells in repeated Plasmodium falciparum infection. As for the study in general: Malian repertoires were sampled cross-sectionally without transmission and longitudinally through febrile malaria.

Gammadelta T cells were flow-sorted from PBMC into Vgamma9/Vdelta2+ and Vdelta2-negative populations for bulk analysis. This CDR3 is built from 19 residues. V shed 3 bases and J 1 base; nucleotides not matched to a gene: 17. Germline CDR1 reads GEAIGNYY; CDR2 reads EKD. Study-wide findings and caveats: Vgamma9/Vdelta2+ T cells showed a stable polyclonal repertoire with shared TCRgamma sequences. Vdelta2-negative gammadelta repertoires appeared less diverse and less shared in Malian than Australian children.

This clone was counted a few times. Its target is not known. The protein recorded in TCRdb matches a much larger clone and deviates from this DNA's translation at residue 13, suggesting a read error; the protein here is obtained by translating the DNA. TRG and TRD sequences were obtained from every sorted gammadelta sample. TCRdb reran clone calling via CATT on the multiplex PCR reads. The sample contains more than 70,000 delta-chain clones, 0.75% to 1% of which appear only once. The clonotype was recovered from a pool of human donors (malaria-infected and uninfected, not separated). The sequenced sample was gamma-delta T cells from blood. The chain is built from TRDV2 and TRDJ1; 9 bases fit TRDD2. The J gene, not given by TCRdb, was assigned here from a germline match of the nucleotide sequence. Here the CDR3 DNA reads TGTGCCTGTGACCCCGGCCTTCCTACGCCTTCTGGCTGCACCGATAAACTCATCTTT. Translated: CACDPGLPTPSGCTDKLIF.